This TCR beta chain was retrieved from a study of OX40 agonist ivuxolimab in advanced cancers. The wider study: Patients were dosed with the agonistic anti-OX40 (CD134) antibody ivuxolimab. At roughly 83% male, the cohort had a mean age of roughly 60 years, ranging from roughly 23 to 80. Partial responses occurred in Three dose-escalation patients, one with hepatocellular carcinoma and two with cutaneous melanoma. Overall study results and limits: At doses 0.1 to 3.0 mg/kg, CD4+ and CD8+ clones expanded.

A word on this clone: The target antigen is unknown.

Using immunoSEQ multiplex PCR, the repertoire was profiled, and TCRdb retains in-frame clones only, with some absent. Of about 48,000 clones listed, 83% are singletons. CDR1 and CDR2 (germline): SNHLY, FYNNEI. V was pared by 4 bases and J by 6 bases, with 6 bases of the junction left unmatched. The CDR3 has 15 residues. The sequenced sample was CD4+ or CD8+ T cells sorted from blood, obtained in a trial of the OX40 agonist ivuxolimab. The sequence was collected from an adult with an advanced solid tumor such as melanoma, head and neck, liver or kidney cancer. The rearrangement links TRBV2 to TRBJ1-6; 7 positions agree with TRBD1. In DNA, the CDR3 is TGTGCCAGCAGTGGTTCGGGACAGCCTAATTCACCCCTCCACTTT. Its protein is CASSGSGQPNSPLHF.